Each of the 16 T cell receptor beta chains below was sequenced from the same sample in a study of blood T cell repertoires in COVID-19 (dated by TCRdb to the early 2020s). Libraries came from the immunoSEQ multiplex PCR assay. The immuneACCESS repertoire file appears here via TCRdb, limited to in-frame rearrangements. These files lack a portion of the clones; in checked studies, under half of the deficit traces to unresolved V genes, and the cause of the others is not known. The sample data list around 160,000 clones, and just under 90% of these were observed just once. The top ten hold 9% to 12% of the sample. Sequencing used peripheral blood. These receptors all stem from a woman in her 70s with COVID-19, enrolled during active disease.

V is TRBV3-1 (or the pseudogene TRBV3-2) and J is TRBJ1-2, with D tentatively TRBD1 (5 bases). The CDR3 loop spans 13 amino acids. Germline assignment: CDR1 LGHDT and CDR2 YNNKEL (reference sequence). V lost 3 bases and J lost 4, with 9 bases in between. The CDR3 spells CASSQGGTYGYTF. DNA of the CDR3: TGTGCCAGCAGCCAGGGGGGGACCTATGGCTACACCTTC.

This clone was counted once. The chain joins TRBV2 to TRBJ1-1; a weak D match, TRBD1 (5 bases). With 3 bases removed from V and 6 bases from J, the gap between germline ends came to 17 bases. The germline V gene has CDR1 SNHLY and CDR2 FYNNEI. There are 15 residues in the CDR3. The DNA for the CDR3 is TGTGCCAGCAGTGACGGCAGGGCTTACTCCCCTGAAGCTTTCTTT. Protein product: CASSDGRAYSPEAFF. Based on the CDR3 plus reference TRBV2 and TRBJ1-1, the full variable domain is EPEVTQTPSHQVTQMGQEVILRCVPISNHLYFYWYRQILGQKVEFLVSFYNNEISEKSEIFDDQFSVERPDGSNFTLKIRSTKLEDSAMYFCASSDGRAYSPEAFFGQGTRLTVV.

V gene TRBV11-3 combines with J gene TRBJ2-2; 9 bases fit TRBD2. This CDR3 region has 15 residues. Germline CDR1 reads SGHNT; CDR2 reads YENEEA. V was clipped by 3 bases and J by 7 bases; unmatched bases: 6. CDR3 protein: CASSFRGGGLGELFF. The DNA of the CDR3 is TGTGCCAGCAGCTTTCGCGGGGGGGGCCTCGGGGAGCTGTTTTTT.

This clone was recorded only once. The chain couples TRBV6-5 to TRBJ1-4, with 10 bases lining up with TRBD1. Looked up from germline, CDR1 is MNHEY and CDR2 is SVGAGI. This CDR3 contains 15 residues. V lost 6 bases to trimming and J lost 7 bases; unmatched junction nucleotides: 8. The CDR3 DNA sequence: TGTGCCAGCAGCGACCGGGACAGGGGAGCTGAAAAACTGTTTTTT. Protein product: CASSDRDRGAEKLFF.

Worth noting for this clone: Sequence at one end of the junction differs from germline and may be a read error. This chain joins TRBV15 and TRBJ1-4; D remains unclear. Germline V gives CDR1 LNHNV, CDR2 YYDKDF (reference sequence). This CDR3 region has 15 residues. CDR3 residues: CATSRATDQGLSGVF. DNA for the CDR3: TGTGCCACCAGCAGAGCTACGGATCAAGGCCTATCGGGAGTTTTT.

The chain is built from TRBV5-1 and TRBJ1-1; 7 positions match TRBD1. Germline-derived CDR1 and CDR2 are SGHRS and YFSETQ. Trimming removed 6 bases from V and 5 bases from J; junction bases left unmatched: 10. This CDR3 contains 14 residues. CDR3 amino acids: CASTIDRVATEAFF. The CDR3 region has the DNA TGCGCCAGCACTATCGACAGGGTCGCGACTGAAGCTTTCTTT.

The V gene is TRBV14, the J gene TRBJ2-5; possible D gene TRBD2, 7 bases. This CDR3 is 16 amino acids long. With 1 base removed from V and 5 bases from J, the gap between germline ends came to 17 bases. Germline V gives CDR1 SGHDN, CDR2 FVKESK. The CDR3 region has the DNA TGTGCCAGCAGCCAAGTATCCCCGGGGGGCGGGGAGACCCAGTACTTC. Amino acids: CASSQVSPGGGETQYF.

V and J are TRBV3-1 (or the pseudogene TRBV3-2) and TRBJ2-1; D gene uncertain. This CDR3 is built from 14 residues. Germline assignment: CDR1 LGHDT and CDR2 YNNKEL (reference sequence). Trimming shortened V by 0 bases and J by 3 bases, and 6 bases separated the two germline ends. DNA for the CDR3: TGTGCCAGCAGCCAAGAGGCTAGCTACAATGAGCAGTTCTTC. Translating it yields CASSQEASYNEQFF.

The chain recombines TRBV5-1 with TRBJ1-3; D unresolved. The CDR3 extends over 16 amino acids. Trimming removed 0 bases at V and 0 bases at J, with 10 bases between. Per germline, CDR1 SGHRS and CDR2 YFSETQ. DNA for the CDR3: TGCGCCAGCAGCTTGGCCGGCAGGCACTCTGGAAACACCATATATTTT. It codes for CASSLAGRHSGNTIYF.

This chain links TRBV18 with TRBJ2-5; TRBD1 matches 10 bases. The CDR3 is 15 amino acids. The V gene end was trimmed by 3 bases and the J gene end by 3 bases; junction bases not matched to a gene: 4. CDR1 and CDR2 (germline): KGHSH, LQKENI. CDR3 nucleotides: TGTGCCAGCTCACCGGGACAGGGGACTGAAGAGACCCAGTACTTC. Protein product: CASSPGQGTEETQYF.

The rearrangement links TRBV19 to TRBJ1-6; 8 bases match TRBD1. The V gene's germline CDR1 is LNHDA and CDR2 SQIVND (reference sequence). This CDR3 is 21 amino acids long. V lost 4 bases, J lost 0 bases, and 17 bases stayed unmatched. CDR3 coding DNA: TGTGCCAGTAGTAGGGCGACGGGACAGGTAGCCCCTGGCTCCTATAATTCACCCCTCCACTTT. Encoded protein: CASSRATGQVAPGSYNSPLHF.

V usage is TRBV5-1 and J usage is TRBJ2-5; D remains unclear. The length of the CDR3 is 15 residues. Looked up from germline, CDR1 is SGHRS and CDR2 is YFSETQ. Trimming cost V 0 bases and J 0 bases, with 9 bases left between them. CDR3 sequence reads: CASSLDISHQETQYF. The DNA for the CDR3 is TGCGCCAGCAGCTTGGACATCTCGCACCAAGAGACCCAGTACTTC.

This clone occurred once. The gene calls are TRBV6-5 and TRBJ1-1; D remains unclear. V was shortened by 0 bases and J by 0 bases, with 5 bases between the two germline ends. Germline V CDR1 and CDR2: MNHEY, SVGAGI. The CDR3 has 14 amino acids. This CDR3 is CASSYSGVNTEAFF. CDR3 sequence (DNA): TGTGCCAGCAGTTACTCCGGGGTGAACACTGAAGCTTTCTTT.

CDR3 in DNA: TGTGCCAGCAGTGTCCCACTTAGCGGGGGGTCCACAGATACGCAGTATTTT. Protein: CASSVPLSGGSTDTQYF. The chain couples TRBV2 to TRBJ2-3, with TRBD2 identical over 10 bases. CDR3 size: 17 residues. Germline CDR1 is SNHLY and CDR2 is FYNNEI. V shed 4 bases, J shed 2 bases, and the junction held 9 bases outside the gene matches.

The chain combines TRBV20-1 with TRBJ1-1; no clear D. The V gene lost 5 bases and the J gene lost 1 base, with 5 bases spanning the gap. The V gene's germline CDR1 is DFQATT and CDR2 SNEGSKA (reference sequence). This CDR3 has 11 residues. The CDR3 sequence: CSALKNTEAFF. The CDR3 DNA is TGCAGTGCTCTTAAGAACACTGAAGCTTTCTTT.

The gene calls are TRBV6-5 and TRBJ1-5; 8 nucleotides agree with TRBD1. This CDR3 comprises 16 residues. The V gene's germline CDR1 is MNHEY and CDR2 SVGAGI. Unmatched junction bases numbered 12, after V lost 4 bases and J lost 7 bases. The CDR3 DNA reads TGTGCCAGCAGTTCCTCGACAGGGGAGGCGTACCAGCCCCAGCATTTT. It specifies CASSSSTGEAYQPQHF.